The 4 T cell receptor beta chains below all came from one sample that was sequenced in a study of OX40 agonist ivuxolimab in advanced cancers. Sequencing was performed with immunoSEQ multiplex PCR; in TCRdb, only in-frame clones are kept and a portion is missing. The sample includes about 62,000 clones, roughly 82% of them seen just once. This specimen consisted of CD4+ or CD8+ T cells sorted from blood, obtained in a trial of the OX40 agonist ivuxolimab. These receptors all stem from an adult with an advanced solid tumor such as melanoma, head and neck, liver or kidney cancer.

This rearrangement joins TRBV7-3 to TRBJ2-5, with 10 bases aligning to TRBD1. The CDR3 totals 16 residues. V was clipped by 5 bases and J by 1 base; unmatched bases: 7. Germline V gene data show CDR1 as SGHTA and CDR2 as FQGTGA. CDR3: CASSGGQGSPQETQYF. In nucleotides, the CDR3 is TGTGCCAGCAGCGGGGGACAGGGGTCGCCCCAAGAGACCCAGTACTTC.

The chain couples TRBV5-6 to TRBJ2-7, with D perhaps matching TRBD2 (6 bases). The CDR3 runs 15 residues. Trimming removed 1 base from V and 6 bases from J, with 17 bases in between. The germline V gene has CDR1 SGHDT and CDR2 YYEEEE. In DNA, the CDR3 is TGTGCCAGCAGCTTGTATGGCGGGACGGCAGGCGAGCAGTACTTC. As protein: CASSLYGGTAGEQYF.

This clone turned up a few times. The gene calls are TRBV2 and TRBJ1-2; D not certain. V was clipped by 2 bases and J by 8 bases, with 15 bases between them. This CDR3 has 14 amino acids. The germline V gene encodes CDR1 SNHLY and CDR2 FYNNEI. CDR3 protein: CASSETSGIGGYTF. The CDR3 DNA is TGTGCCAGCAGTGAAACCTCGGGAATTGGCGGCTACACCTTC.

The chain joins TRBV4-1 to TRBJ1-5; D is ambiguous. The CDR3 has 16 residues. Germline loops: CDR1 MGHRA, CDR2 YSYEKL. Trimming pared 3 bases from V and 0 bases from J, leaving 12 bases between. The CDR3 DNA reads TGCGCCAGCAGCCACTCTGGAGGGAATAGCAATCAGCCCCAGCATTTT. It yields the protein CASSHSGGNSNQPQHF.